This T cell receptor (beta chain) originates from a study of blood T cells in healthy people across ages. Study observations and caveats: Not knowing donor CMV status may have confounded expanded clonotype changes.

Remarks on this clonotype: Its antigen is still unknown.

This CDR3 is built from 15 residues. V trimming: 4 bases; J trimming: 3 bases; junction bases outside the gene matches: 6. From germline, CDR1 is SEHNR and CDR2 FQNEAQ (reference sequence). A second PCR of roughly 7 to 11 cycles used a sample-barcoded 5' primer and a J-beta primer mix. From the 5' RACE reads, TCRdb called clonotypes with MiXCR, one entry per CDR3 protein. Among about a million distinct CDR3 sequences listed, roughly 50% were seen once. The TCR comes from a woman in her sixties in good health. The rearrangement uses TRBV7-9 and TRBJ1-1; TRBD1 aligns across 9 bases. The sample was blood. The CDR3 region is CASSWGQGLHTEAFF. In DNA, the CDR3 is TGTGCCAGCAGCTGGGGACAGGGACTTCACACTGAAGCTTTCTTT.